This T cell receptor (beta chain) was captured by sequencing in a study of cytomegalovirus exposure and HLA in healthy donors. CDR1 is SEHNR and CDR2 is FQNEAQ in the germline V gene (reference sequence). V lost 1 base, J lost 15 bases, and 10 bases lay in between. This CDR3 has 11 amino acids. Notes on the study in general: Per a prior analysis, the majority of TCR beta V segments were productive roughly 87% or roughly 30% of the time. The study designated about 160 TCR beta chains cytomegalovirus-associated.

PCR primers comprised 60 Vbeta and 13 Jbeta primers. TCRdb keeps only in-frame clones here, not all; method: immunoSEQ multiplex PCR. The data hold approximately 150,000 clones, with about 77% observed a single time. Note on this clone: Its target is unknown.

This clonotype originated in a young man in good health and CMV-seropositive. This chain links TRBV7-9 with TRBJ2-1; possible D gene TRBD1, 5 bases. The sequencing input was PBMCs. The CDR3: CASSLGAGRFF. The CDR3 region has the DNA TGTGCCAGCAGCTTAGGGGCAGGGCGGTTCTTC.